Only one count was recorded for the clone carrying this TCR beta chain. Its antigen is currently unknown. This sample is drawn from a study of cytomegalovirus exposure and HLA in healthy donors. Study-wide points: TCR beta chain V- and J-gene trimming was linked, in a later analysis, to a missense variant in DCLRE1C.

13 Jbeta primers and 60 Vbeta primers were used for the PCR. Clones were read by immunoSEQ multiplex PCR, and TCRdb kept only the in-frame ones, dropping some. Of approximately 110,000 clones in the sample, less than 75% were seen once. V was pared by 6 bases and J by 3 bases, with 7 bases of the junction left unmatched. This CDR3 region has 14 residues. Per germline, CDR1 MNHEY and CDR2 SVGAGI. The chain has TRBV6-5 and TRBJ2-7; 8 nucleotides match TRBD2. The sequencing sample was made of PBMCs. The origin of this receptor is a man aged 35-49 years in good health and CMV-seropositive. The chain's CDR3 is CASSVSGTVYEQYF. CDR3 bases: TGTGCCAGCAGCGTTAGCGGGACCGTCTACGAGCAGTACTTC.